The source of this T cell receptor (beta chain) is a study of cytomegalovirus exposure and HLA in healthy donors. The PCR ran on 60 Vbeta and 13 Jbeta primers. Some clones are missing from TCRdb's copy, which holds only in-frame ones; the method was immunoSEQ multiplex PCR. The sample holds about 140,000 clones, 60% to 85% seen once. The CDR3 sequence is 15 residues long. The V end was cut by 0 bases, the J end by 2 bases, with 11 bases between. The germline V gene has CDR1 MNHEY and CDR2 SMNVEV (reference sequence). The sequencing input was PBMCs. The chain links TRBV27 to TRBJ2-7, with unresolved D. The receptor was derived from a woman in her 40s in good health and CMV-seronegative. The CDR3 region has the DNA TGTGCCAGCAGTTTATCGGTTGACTTTCCCTACGAGCAGTACTTC. Protein sequence: CASSLSVDFPYEQYF.